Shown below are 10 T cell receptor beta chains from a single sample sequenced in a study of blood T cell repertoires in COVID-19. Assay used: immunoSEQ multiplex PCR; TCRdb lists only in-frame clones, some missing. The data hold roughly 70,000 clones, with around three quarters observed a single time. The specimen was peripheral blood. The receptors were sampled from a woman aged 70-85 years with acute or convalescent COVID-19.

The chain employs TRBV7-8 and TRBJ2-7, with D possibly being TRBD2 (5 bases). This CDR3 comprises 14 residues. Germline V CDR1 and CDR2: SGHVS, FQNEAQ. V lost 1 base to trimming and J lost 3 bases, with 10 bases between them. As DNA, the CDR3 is TGTGCCAGCAGCTTAGAGGAGGCAGACTACGAGCAGTACTTC. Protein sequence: CASSLEEADYEQYF.

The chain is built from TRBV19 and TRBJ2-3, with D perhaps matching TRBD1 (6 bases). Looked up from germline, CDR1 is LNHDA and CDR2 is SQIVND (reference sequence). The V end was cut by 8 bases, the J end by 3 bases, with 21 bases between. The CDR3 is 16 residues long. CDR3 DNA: TGTGCCAGTGGGGCCCCGGGGCAGGGGCAGACAGATACGCAGTATTTT. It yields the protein CASGAPGQGQTDTQYF.

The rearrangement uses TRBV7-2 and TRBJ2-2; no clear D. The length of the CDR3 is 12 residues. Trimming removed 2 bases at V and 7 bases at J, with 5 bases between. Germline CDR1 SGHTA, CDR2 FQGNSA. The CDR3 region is CASSLYFGELFF. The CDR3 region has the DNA TGTGCCAGCAGCTTATACTTCGGGGAGCTGTTTTTT.

The CDR3: CASSQKPGQGVGKNIQYF. CDR3 coding DNA: TGTGCCAGCAGCCAGAAACCCGGACAGGGGGTTGGCAAAAACATTCAGTACTTC. V is TRBV7-8 and J is TRBJ2-4; 10 nucleotides line up with TRBD1. In germline, CDR1 is SGHVS, CDR2 FQNEAQ. V was pared by 5 bases and J by 3 bases, with 13 bases of the junction left unmatched. The CDR3 has 18 residues.

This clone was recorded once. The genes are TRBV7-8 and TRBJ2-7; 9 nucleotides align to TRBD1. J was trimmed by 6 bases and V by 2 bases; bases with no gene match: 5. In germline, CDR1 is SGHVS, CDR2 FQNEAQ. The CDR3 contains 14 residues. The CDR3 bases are TGTGCCAGCAGCTTATTGGGACAGGGATTCGAGCAGTACTTC. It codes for CASSLLGQGFEQYF.

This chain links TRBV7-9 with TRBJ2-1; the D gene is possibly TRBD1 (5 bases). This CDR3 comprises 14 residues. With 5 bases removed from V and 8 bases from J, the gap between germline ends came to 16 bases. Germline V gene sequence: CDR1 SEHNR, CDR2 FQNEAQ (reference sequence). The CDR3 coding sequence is TGTGCCAGCAGCCCCAGGGCCGGTCAGGATGAGCAGTTCTTC. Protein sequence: CASSPRAGQDEQFF.

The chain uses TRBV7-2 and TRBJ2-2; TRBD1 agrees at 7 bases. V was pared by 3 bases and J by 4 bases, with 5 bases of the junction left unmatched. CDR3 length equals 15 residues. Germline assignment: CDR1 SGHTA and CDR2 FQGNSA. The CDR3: CASSLGQKSTGELFF. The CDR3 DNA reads TGTGCCAGCAGCTTGGGACAGAAATCCACCGGGGAGCTGTTTTTT.

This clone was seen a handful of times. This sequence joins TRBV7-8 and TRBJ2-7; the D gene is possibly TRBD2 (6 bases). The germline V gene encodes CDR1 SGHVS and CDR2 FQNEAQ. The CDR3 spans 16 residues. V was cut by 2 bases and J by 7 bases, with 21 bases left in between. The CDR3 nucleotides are TGTGCCAGCAGCTTAAATGGACTACTAAGCCTCGGGGAGCAGTACTTC. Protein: CASSLNGLLSLGEQYF.

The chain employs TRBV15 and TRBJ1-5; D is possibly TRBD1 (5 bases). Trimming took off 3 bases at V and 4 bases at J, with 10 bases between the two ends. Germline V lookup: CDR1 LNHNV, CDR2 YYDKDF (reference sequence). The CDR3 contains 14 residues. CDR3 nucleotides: TGTGCCACCAGCAGTGGGGCCGTAAATCAGCCCCAGCATTTT. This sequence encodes CATSSGAVNQPQHF. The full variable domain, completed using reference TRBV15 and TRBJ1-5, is DAMVIQNPRYQVTQFGKPVTLSCSQTLNHNVMYWYQQKSSQAPKLLFHYYDKDFNNEADTPDNFQSRRPNTSFCFLDIRSPGLGDTAMYLCATSSGAVNQPQHFGDGTRLSIL.

CDR3 region: CASSRGQVGQGLTQPQHF. The DNA for the CDR3 is TGTGCCAGCAGCCGTGGCCAGGTAGGCCAGGGATTGACTCAGCCCCAGCATTTT. The chain has TRBV7-9 and TRBJ1-5; D may be TRBD1 (5 bases). Germline CDR1 is SEHNR and CDR2 is FQNEAQ (reference sequence). This CDR3 comprises 18 residues. Trimming stripped 5 bases from V and 6 bases from J, with 26 bases between.